Here is one T cell receptor beta chain with its context. Its antigen is unknown. Base qualities were left out, and no much larger clone turns up one base away. Trimming removed 5 bases from V and 1 base from J; the gene matches leave 5 bases unexplained. Taken from cysteine to phenylalanine, the CDR3 has 15 residues. The DNA shown is the 45-base CDR3, in frame from base 1. CDR1 and CDR2 (LNHDA, SQIVND) derive from the germline V gene (reference sequence). The data were taken from a study of blood T cell repertoires in COVID-19 (dated by TCRdb to the early 2020s). Describing the broader study: Samples from collaborators originated in the United States, Italy and Spain and spanned both the acute and convalescent phases of COVID-19. Where available, HLA class I and class II types were obtained from metadata supplied by the sample provider rather than from assay-based typing. The prospective study material was composed of cDNA or gDNA derived from T cells, B-cell-depleted T cells, or PBMCs. The sample metadata nearly always contained a de-identified subject ID, COVID-19 status, age in years and sex. The samples were drawn from the first 160 participants of the ongoing ImmuneRACE study and from 1,254 subjects provided by 6 global collaborators. The repertoires were released in a freely available public database intended as a resource for research on the immune response to SARS-CoV-2. The dataset comprised deeply sampled blood TCRbeta repertoires from subjects exposed to, actively infected with, or recovered from COVID-19.

The collaborating institutions used their own protocols to collect whole blood in K2EDTA tubes. For TCRbeta analysis, collaborators shipped samples in one of three forms: frozen whole blood, isolated PBMCs, or DNA extracted from either of those sample types. TCRbeta CDR3 regions were amplified from genomic DNA by means of the immunoSEQ Assay, a bias-controlled multiplex PCR. The source study handled its data this way. Nucleated cell counts per sample were estimated from amplification of reference gene primers within the assay. Sequence reads were collapsed and filtered to measure the absolute abundance of every unique TCRbeta CDR3 rearrangement. For each sample, productive Simpson clonality was calculated as the square root of Simpson's diversity index over productive rearrangements. TCRdb mirrors the immuneACCESS table, restricted to in-frame sequences. Some clones are absent from its copies; in checked studies, under half trace to an unresolved V gene, and the reason for the others is unknown. V and J calls and clone size are as listed in that table; D and trimming were resolved from the DNA. This sample lists about 16,000 clones; 90% to 95% were detected once. The ten most abundant clones make up about 4.7% of the sample.

The research as a whole found: The quantity of clinical and demographic metadata differed by source and by participant and was supplied without curation.

The sequencing sample was made of peripheral blood. The chain links TRBV19 with TRBJ1-1; 9 middle bases align to TRBD1. This clonotype was obtained from a man in his 60s with active COVID-19. The bases read TGTGCCAGTAGTCAACCGGGACAGGGGAACACTGAAGCTTTCTTT. This encodes CASSQPGQGNTEAFF.